A single sample is the source of the 20 T cell receptor beta chains below, sequenced in a study of pediatric ulcerative colitis. Sequencing used immunoSEQ multiplex PCR; TCRdb keeps in-frame clones, though not all of them. The sample records over 30,000 clones, about three quarters being singletons. During colonoscopy, one to two rectal pinch biopsies were collected. Source material: gut tissue. Source of these receptors: a boy younger than 18 with mild ulcerative colitis.

This clone was counted only a few times. CDR3 DNA sequence: TGTGCCATCACCCTTACGACTAGCGGGGGTCGCAATGAGCAGTTCTTC. Protein: CAITLTTSGGRNEQFF. The rearrangement links TRBV10-3 to TRBJ2-1, with TRBD2 matching 12 bases. Trimming cost V 7 bases and J 6 bases; bases outside gene matches: 10. CDR1 is ENHRY, CDR2 SYGVKD, per germline. CDR3 length equals 16 residues.

The chain employs TRBV12-5 and TRBJ2-5; no clear D gene. The CDR3 length is 13 residues. The germline V gene encodes CDR1 LGHNT and CDR2 FRNRAP. Trimming removed 2 bases at V and 5 bases at J, with 9 bases between. The CDR3: CASGLSLEETQYF. The CDR3 DNA follows: TGTGCTAGTGGTTTGTCCCTCGAGGAGACCCAGTACTTC.

V usage is TRBV25-1 and J usage is TRBJ1-1; D not resolved. The length of the CDR3 is 13 residues. Germline V CDR1 and CDR2: MGHDK, SYGVNS. Trimming removed 8 bases from V and 4 bases from J, with 14 bases in between. The CDR3 sequence is CASGSALGTEAFF. CDR3 sequence (DNA): TGTGCCAGCGGTTCTGCTCTGGGCACTGAAGCTTTCTTT.

The chain employs TRBV10-3 and TRBJ1-1, with a tentative D call TRBD1 (6 bases). The CDR3 has 13 residues. Germline CDR1 and CDR2: ENHRY and SYGVKD. V lost 8 bases and J lost 5, with 15 bases in between. The CDR3 DNA is TGTGCCATCGGAGGGGGGGAACGGACTGAAGCTTTCTTT. Its translation is CAIGGGERTEAFF.

This chain uses TRBV30 with TRBJ1-4, with a weak D call TRBD1 (5 bases). V lost 0 bases and J 7 bases, leaving 12 bases between the germline ends. CDR3 length: 14 amino acids. CDR1 GTSNPN and CDR2 SVGIG come from the germline V gene (reference sequence). The CDR3 DNA follows: TGTGCCTGGAGTGTAGAGGGGTGGGGTGAAAAACTGTTTTTT. Its protein is CAWSVEGWGEKLFF.

The J gene is TRBJ2-1, the V gene TRBV30; D remains unclear. The CDR3 has 11 amino acids. Germline V gene data show CDR1 as GTSNPN and CDR2 as SVGIG (reference sequence). Trimming pared 0 bases from V and 6 bases from J, leaving 3 bases between. CDR3 region: CAWSVGNEQFF. The CDR3 nucleotides are TGTGCCTGGAGTGTAGGCAATGAGCAGTTCTTC.

This chain links TRBV5-1 with TRBJ2-5; D tentatively reads TRBD1 or TRBD2 (5 bases each). This CDR3 comprises 15 residues. Germline V gene data show CDR1 as SGHRS and CDR2 as YFSETQ. V was shortened by 6 bases and J by 4 bases, with 19 bases between the two germline ends. CDR3 residues: CASTHEGTMGETQYF. The DNA of the CDR3 is TGCGCCAGCACCCACGAGGGGACGATGGGAGAGACCCAGTACTTC.

The V call is TRBV5-6, the J call TRBJ1-2; no reliable D call. CDR1 is SGHDT and CDR2 is YYEEEE in the germline V gene. This CDR3 is built from 14 residues. V was cut by 2 bases and J by 3 bases, with 11 bases left in between. The CDR3: CASSLKVLDYGYTF. CDR3 nucleotides: TGTGCCAGCAGCTTAAAGGTGCTTGACTATGGCTACACCTTC. Filled out from reference TRBV5-6 and TRBJ1-2, the complete variable domain reads DAGVTQSPTHLIKTRGQQVTLRCSPKSGHDTVSWYQQALGQGPQFIFQYYEEEERQRGNFPDRFSGHQFPNYSSELNVNALLLGDSALYLCASSLKVLDYGYTFGSGTRLTVV.

The chain links TRBV5-1 to TRBJ1-1, with 11 bases lining up with TRBD1. The CDR3 totals 15 residues. V was pared by 3 bases and J by 3 bases, with 4 bases of the junction left unmatched. CDR1 SGHRS and CDR2 YFSETQ come from the germline V gene. The CDR3 coding sequence is TGCGCCAGCAGCTCGGGACAGGGGGAATACACTGAAGCTTTCTTT. It encodes CASSSGQGEYTEAFF.

CDR3 sequence (DNA): TGTGCCAGCAGTGGCTCGGGACTCGGCACAGATACGCAGTATTTT. This gives the protein CASSGSGLGTDTQYF. The chain uses TRBV6-1 and TRBJ2-3; a possible D gene is TRBD2 (6 bases). The CDR3 sequence is 15 residues long. Trimming left V 4 bases short and J 1 base short, with 12 bases between. Germline V gene lookup returns CDR1 MNHNS and CDR2 SASEGT.

The J gene is TRBJ2-1, the V gene TRBV6-1; 12 bases match TRBD2. From germline, CDR1 is MNHNS and CDR2 SASEGT. This CDR3 comprises 15 residues. Trimming took 4 bases from V and 5 from J; bases not matched to a gene: 3. CDR3 residues: CASSGGTSGHNEQFF. As DNA, the CDR3 is TGTGCCAGCAGTGGAGGGACTAGCGGGCACAATGAGCAGTTCTTC.

This chain's CDR3 is CASSGYTGGGYNEQFF. The CDR3 coding sequence is TGTGCCAGCAGCGGATACACGGGGGGGGGATACAATGAGCAGTTCTTC. The V and J genes are TRBV4-2 and TRBJ2-1; 8 nucleotides agree with TRBD2. The CDR3 spans 16 residues. The trim removed 5 bases at V and 4 bases at J, leaving 10 bases unmatched. The V gene's germline CDR1 is LGHNA and CDR2 YNFKEQ.

The chain is built from TRBV7-9 and TRBJ1-4; a weak D match, TRBD1 (5 bases). The V gene lost 5 bases and the J gene lost 4 bases, with 11 bases spanning the gap. Germline V lookup: CDR1 SEHNR, CDR2 FQNEAQ (reference sequence). The CDR3 consists of 14 residues. The CDR3 coding sequence is TGTGCCAGCAGCCAAAGACAGCTTAATGAAAAACTGTTTTTT. Translated, it gives CASSQRQLNEKLFF.

V and J are TRBV19 and TRBJ1-2; 7 bases are a match to TRBD1. The CDR3 contains 17 residues. CDR1 LNHDA and CDR2 SQIVND come from the germline V gene (reference sequence). The trim removed 2 bases at V and 0 bases at J, leaving 9 bases unmatched. The CDR3 sequence is CASSISALGQPNYGYTF. The CDR3 region has the DNA TGTGCCAGTAGTATATCGGCGTTGGGACAGCCTAACTATGGCTACACCTTC.

This chain links TRBV6-4 with TRBJ2-7; D tentatively fits TRBD1 or TRBD2 (5 bases each). There are 13 residues in the CDR3. V shed 0 bases and J shed 7 bases, with 10 bases lying between them. Germline CDR1 and CDR2: MRHNA and SNTAGT. The CDR3 DNA follows: TGTGCCAGCAGTGACTCCGGGACGGGAGAGCAGTACTTC. Its protein product is CASSDSGTGEQYF.

The chain combines TRBV5-1 with TRBJ2-3; 10 positions match TRBD1. The CDR3 contains 15 residues. The germline CDR1 and CDR2 sequences are SGHRS and YFSETQ. J gave up 3 bases and V 4 bases, and 5 bases lay outside the gene matches. Here the CDR3 DNA reads TGCGCCAGCAGCCACCGGGACAGGGGTACAGATACGCAGTATTTT. Translation: CASSHRDRGTDTQYF.

The V call is TRBV18, the J call TRBJ1-6, with 10 bases that match TRBD1. V shed 6 bases and J 8 bases; nucleotides not matched to a gene: 10. This CDR3 is 16 amino acids long. The germline V gene has CDR1 KGHSH and CDR2 LQKENI. The CDR3 bases are TGTGCCAGCTCCAGAGGCCAGGACAGGGGGGATTCACCCCTCCACTTT. Protein sequence: CASSRGQDRGDSPLHF.

This clone was picked up a small number of times. The chain recombines TRBV5-8 with TRBJ1-5, with 7 bases matching TRBD1. The CDR3 spans 15 residues. V lost 5 bases and J lost 5; bases outside the gene matches: 10. CDR1 is SGHTS and CDR2 is YDEGEE in the germline V gene. The CDR3 DNA follows: TGTGCCAGCAGTCGACCGGGACAGTCTGATCAGCCCCAGCATTTT. This sequence encodes CASSRPGQSDQPQHF. Using reference TRBV5-8 and TRBJ1-5 for the parts outside the CDR3, the full variable domain is EAGVTQSPTHLIKTRGQQATLRCSPISGHTSVYWYQQALGLGLQFLLWYDEGEERNRGNFPPRFSGRQFPNYSSELNVNALELEDSALYLCASSRPGQSDQPQHFGDGTRLSIL.

The rearrangement links TRBV11-2 to TRBJ2-7; D gene unclear. V gave up 0 bases and J gave up 3 bases, with 6 bases separating them. The CDR3 is made up of 13 amino acids. Germline lookup yields CDR1 SGHAT and CDR2 FQNNGV. The CDR3 is CASSLELHYEQYF. In nucleotides, the CDR3 is TGTGCCAGCAGCTTAGAACTGCACTACGAGCAGTACTTC.

The table lists this clone with a few counts. The rearrangement links TRBV4-1 to TRBJ1-5; D gene uncertain. V was clipped by 3 bases and J by 0 bases, with 9 bases between them. Germline CDR1 is MGHRA and CDR2 is YSYEKL. The CDR3 runs 15 residues. CDR3 region: CASSQVQPSNQPQHF. CDR3 DNA sequence: TGCGCCAGCAGCCAGGTACAGCCTAGCAATCAGCCCCAGCATTTT.